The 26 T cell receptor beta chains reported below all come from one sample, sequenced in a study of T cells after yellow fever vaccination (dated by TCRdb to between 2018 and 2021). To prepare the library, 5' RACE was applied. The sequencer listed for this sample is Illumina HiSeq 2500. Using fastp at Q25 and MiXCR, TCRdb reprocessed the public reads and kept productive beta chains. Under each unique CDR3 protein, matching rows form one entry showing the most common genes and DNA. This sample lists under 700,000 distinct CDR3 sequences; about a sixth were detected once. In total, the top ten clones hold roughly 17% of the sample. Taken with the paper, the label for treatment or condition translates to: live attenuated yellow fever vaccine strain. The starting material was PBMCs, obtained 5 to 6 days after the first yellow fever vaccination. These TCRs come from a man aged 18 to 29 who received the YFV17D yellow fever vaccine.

In DNA, the CDR3 is TGTGCCAGCAGCTTATTTTCCCTAGCGGGGAAATGGGATACGCAGTATTTT. Its translation is CASSLFSLAGKWDTQYF. V and J are TRBV7-2 and TRBJ2-3; TRBD2 aligns across 9 bases. V trimming: 2 bases; J trimming: 6 bases; junction bases outside the gene matches: 12. Per germline, CDR1 SGHTA and CDR2 FQGNSA. The CDR3 contains 17 residues. Filled out from reference TRBV7-2 and TRBJ2-3, the complete variable domain reads GAGVSQSPSNKVTEKGKDVELRCDPISGHTALYWYRQSLGQGLEFLIYFQGNSAPDKSGLPSDRFSAERTGGSVSTLTIQRTQQEDSAVYLCASSLFSLAGKWDTQYFGPGTRLTVL.

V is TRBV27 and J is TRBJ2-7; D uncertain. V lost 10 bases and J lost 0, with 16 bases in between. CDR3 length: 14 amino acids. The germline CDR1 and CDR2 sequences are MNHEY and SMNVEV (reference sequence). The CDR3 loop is CATAPDADSYEQYF. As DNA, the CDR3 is TGTGCCACCGCACCGGACGCAGACTCCTACGAGCAGTACTTC.

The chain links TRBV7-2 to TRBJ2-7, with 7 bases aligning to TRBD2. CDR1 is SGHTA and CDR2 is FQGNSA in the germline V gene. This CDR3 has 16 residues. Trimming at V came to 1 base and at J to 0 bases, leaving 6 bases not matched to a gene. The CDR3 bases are TGTGCCAGCAGCTTAGTCGGCGGGGGTGGCTCCTACGAGCAGTACGTC. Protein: CASSLVGGGGSYEQYV.

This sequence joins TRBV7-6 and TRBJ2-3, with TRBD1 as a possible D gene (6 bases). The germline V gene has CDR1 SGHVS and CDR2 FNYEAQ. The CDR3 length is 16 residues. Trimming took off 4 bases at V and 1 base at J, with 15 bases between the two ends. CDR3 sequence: CASSWATGKGTDTQYF. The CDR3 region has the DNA TGTGCCAGCAGCTGGGCCACAGGGAAAGGCACAGATACGCAGTATTTT.

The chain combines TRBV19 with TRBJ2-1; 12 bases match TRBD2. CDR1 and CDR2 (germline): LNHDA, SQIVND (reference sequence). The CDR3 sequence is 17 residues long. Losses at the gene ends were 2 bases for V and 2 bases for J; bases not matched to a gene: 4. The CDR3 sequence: CASSINPSGGAYNEQFF. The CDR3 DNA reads TGTGCCAGTAGTATAAACCCTAGCGGGGGGGCCTACAATGAGCAGTTCTTC.

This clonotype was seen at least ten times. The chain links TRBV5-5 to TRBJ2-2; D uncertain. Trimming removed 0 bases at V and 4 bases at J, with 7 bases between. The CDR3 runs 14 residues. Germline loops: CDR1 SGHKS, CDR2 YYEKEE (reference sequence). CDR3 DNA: TGTGCCAGCAGCTTGGGGGGATTCACCGGGGAGCTGTTTTTT. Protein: CASSLGGFTGELFF.

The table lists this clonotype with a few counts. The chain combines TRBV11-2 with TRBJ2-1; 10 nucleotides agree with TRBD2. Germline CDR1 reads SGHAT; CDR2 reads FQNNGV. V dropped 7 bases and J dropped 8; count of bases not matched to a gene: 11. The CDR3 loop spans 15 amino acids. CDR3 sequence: CASTGSGGPLDEQFF. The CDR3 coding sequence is TGTGCCAGCACGGGTAGCGGGGGGCCCTTGGATGAGCAGTTCTTC.

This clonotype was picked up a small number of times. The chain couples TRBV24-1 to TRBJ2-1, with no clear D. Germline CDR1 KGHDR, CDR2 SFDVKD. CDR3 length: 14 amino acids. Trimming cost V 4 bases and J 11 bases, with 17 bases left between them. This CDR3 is CATSDTPLAFQQFF. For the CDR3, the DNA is TGTGCCACCAGTGACACCCCCTTGGCGTTCCAGCAGTTCTTC.

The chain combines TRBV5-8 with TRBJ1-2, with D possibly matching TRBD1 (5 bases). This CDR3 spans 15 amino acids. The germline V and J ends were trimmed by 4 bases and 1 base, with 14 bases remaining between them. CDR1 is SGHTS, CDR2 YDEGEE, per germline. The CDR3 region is CASSLTDILNYGYTF. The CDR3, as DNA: TGTGCCAGCAGCCTTACGGACATACTTAACTATGGCTACACCTTC.

CDR3 in amino acids: CSVEGGGAGANVLTF. For the CDR3, the DNA is TGCAGCGTTGAAGGAGGAGGGGCTGGGGCCAACGTCCTGACTTTC. The chain has TRBV29-1 and TRBJ2-6; TRBD2 is a possible D gene (6 bases). Germline assignment: CDR1 SQVTM and CDR2 ANQGSEA. V was clipped by 1 base and J by 2 bases, with 9 bases between them. The CDR3 length is 15 residues.

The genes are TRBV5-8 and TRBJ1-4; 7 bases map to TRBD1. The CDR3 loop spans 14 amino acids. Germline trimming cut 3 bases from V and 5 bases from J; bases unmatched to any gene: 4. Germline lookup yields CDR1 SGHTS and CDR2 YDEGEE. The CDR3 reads CASSYGTVNEKLFF. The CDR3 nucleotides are TGTGCCAGCAGCTACGGGACAGTAAATGAAAAACTGTTTTTT.

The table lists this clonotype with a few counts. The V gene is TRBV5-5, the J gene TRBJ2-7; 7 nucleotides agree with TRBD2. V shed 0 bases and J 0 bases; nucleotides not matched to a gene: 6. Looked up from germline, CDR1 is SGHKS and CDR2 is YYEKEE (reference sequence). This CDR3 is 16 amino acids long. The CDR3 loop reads CASSLDLAAYSYEQYF. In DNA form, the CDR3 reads TGTGCCAGCAGCTTGGACCTAGCGGCTTACTCCTACGAGCAGTACTTC.

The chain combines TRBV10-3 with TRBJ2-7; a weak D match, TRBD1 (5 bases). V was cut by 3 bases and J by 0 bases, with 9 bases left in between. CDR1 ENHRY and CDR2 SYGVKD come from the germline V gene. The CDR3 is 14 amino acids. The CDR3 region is CAISDRRGSYEQYF. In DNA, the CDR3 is TGTGCCATCAGTGATAGAAGGGGCTCCTACGAGCAGTACTTC.

CDR3 protein: CASSSWGQPQHF. CDR3 in DNA: TGTGCCAGCAGCTCCTGGGGCCAGCCCCAGCATTTT. The V gene is TRBV7-9, the J gene TRBJ1-5, with a weak D call TRBD1 (5 bases). The V gene's germline CDR1 is SEHNR and CDR2 FQNEAQ (reference sequence). V dropped 4 bases and J dropped 7 bases, with 8 bases sitting between them. This CDR3 has 12 amino acids.

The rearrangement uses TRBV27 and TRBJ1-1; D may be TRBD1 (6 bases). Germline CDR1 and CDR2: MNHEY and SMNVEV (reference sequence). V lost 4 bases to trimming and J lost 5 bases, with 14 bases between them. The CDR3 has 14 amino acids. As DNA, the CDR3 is TGTGCCAGCAGTTCCGGAGAGGGGGGTACTGAAGCTTTCTTT. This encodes CASSSGEGGTEAFF.

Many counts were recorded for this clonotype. The CDR3, as DNA: TGTGCCATCAAAAACGACAGGGGTGATAGCAATCAGCCCCAGCATTTT. It yields the protein CAIKNDRGDSNQPQHF. This sequence joins TRBV10-3 and TRBJ1-5; 8 bases line up with TRBD1. There are 16 residues in the CDR3. Germline V CDR1 and CDR2: ENHRY, SYGVKD. The junction had 8 bases not matched to a gene; V was cut back by 7 bases and J by 0 bases.

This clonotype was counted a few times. CDR3: CAWRDYEQYF. The CDR3, as DNA: TGTGCCTGGAGGGACTACGAGCAGTACTTC. V and J are TRBV30 and TRBJ2-7; no firm D call. Trimming took 3 bases from V and 3 from J, leaving 3 bases between them. The CDR3 has 10 amino acids. CDR1 GTSNPN and CDR2 SVGIG come from the germline V gene (reference sequence).

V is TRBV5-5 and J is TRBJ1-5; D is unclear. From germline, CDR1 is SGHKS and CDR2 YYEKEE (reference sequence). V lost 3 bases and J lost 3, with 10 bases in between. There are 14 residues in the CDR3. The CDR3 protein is CASSWYSNNQPQHF. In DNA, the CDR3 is TGTGCCAGCAGCTGGTACAGCAACAATCAGCCCCAGCATTTT.

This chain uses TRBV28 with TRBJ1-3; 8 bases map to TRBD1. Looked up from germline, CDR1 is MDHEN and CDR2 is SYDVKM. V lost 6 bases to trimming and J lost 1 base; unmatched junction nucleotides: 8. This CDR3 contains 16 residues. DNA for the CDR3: TGTGCCAGCAGCCCTCCCCAGGGGGCTTCTGGAAACACCATATATTTT. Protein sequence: CASSPPQGASGNTIYF.

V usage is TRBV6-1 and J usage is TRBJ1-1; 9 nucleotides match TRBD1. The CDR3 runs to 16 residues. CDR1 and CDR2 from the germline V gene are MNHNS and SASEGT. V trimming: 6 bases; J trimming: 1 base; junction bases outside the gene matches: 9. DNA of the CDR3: TGTGCCAGCAGCTGGGACAGGGAGAGGGGGAACACTGAAGCTTTCTTT. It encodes CASSWDRERGNTEAFF.

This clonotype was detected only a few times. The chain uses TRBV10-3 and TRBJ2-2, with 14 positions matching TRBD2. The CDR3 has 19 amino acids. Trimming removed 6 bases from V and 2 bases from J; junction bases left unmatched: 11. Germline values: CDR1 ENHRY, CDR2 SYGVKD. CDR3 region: CAISEPLGLAGANTGELFF. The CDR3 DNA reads TGTGCCATCAGCGAACCCCTGGGACTAGCGGGGGCAAACACCGGGGAGCTGTTTTTT.

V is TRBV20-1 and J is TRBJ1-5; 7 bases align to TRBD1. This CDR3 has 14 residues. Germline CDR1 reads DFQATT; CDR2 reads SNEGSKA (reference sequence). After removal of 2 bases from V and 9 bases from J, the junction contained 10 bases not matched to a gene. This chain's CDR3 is CSARRTGGDGPQHF. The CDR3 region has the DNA TGCAGTGCTAGAAGGACAGGTGGGGATGGGCCCCAGCATTTT.

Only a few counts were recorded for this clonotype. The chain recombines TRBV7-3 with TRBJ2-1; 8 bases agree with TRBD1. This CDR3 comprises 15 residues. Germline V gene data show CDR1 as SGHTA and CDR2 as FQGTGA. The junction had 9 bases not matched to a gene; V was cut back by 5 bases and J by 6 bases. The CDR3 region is CASSRGQGPSNEQFF. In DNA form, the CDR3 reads TGTGCCAGCAGCCGAGGACAGGGCCCTTCCAATGAGCAGTTCTTC.

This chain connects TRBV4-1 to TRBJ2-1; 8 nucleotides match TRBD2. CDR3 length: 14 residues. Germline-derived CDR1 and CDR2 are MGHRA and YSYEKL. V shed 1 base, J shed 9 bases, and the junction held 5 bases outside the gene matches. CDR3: CASSQVSGAGEQFF. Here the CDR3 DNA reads TGCGCCAGCAGCCAAGTTAGCGGGGCCGGTGAGCAGTTCTTC.

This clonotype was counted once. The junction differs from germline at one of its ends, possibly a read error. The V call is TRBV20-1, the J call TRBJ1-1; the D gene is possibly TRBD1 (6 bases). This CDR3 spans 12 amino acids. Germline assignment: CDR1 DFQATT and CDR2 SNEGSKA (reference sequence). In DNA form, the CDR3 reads TGTTCAGCGAGTGGGGGCTCCACTGAAGCTTTCTTT. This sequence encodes CSASGGSTEAFF.

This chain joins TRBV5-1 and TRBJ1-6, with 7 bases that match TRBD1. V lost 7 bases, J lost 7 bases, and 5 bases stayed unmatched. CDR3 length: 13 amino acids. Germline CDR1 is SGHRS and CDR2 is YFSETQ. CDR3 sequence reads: CASSGTENSPLHF. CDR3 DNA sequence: TGCGCCAGCTCCGGGACAGAAAATTCACCCCTCCACTTT.